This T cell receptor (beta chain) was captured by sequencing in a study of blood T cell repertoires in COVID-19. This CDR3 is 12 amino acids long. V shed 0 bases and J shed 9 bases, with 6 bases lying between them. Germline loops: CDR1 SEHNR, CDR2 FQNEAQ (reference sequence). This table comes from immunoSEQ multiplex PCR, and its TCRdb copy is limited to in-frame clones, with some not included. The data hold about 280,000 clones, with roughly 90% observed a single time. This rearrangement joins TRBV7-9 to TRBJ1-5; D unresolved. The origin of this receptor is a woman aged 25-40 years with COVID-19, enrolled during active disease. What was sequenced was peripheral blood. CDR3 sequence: CASSLAAWPQHF. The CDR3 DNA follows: TGTGCCAGCAGCTTAGCGGCTTGGCCCCAGCATTTT.